This is a list of T cell receptor beta chains from one sample in a study of cytomegalovirus exposure and HLA in healthy donors. Assay used: immunoSEQ multiplex PCR; TCRdb lists only in-frame clones, some missing. The data contain 95,000 to 120,000 clones, approximately 80% of them singletons. Sequencing input: PBMCs. All receptors come from a woman aged 25 to 39 in good health and CMV-seropositive. CDR3s include the opening cysteine and the closing phenylalanine or tryptophan. The D gene is left open where the match is weak. A clone size is listed for some rows: how often the clone was seen (once, few, many), or a class if it is expanded.

DNA: TGCAGCGTTGAAGCTAGCGGGCACTACAATGAGCAGTTCTTC
CDR3: CSVEASGHYNEQFF
D: TRBD2
size: .
J: TRBJ2-1
V: TRBV29-1

DNA: TGTGCTAGTGGTTTGGTACTGGGGGGATCCGATGAGCAGTTCTTC
CDR3: CASGLVLGGSDEQFF
D: .
size: .
J: TRBJ2-1
V: TRBV12-5

DNA: TGTGCCAGCAGTCAAACAGGACATGGGCTGTTTTTT
CDR3: CASSQTGHGLFF
D: .
size: .
J: TRBJ1-4
V: TRBV27

DNA: TGTGCCAGCAGCCTGGACAGGGTTCAAGAGACCCAGTACTTC
CDR3: CASSLDRVQETQYF
D: TRBD1
size: few
J: TRBJ2-5
V: TRBV14

DNA: TGTGCCAGCACCCGGGAGGCAGGGAATAAGTTTTTT
CDR3: CASTREAGNKFF
D: .
size: .
J: TRBJ1-4
V: TRBV2

DNA: TGTGCCATCAGTGATTGGACAGGGGACTACGAGCAGTACTTC
CDR3: CAISDWTGDYEQYF
D: TRBD1
size: .
J: TRBJ2-7
V: TRBV10-3

DNA: TGTGCCAGCACCCGATCGAGGGAACGGGCAGGGGAGCTGTTTTTT
CDR3: CASTRSRERAGELFF
D: .
size: .
J: TRBJ2-2
V: TRBV6-6

DNA: TGTGCCAGCAGCTATCCCTATTTCATTCAGTACTTC
CDR3: CASSYPYFIQYF
D: .
size: .
J: TRBJ2-4
V: TRBV7-3

DNA: TGTGCCAGCTCACCACAATCCGGACAGGGGTACGAGCAGTACTTC
CDR3: CASSPQSGQGYEQYF
D: TRBD1
size: .
J: TRBJ2-7
V: TRBV18

DNA: TGTGCCAGCAGGAGCGGGACTGTGAACACCGGGGAGCTGTTTTTT
CDR3: CASRSGTVNTGELFF
D: TRBD2
size: .
J: TRBJ2-2
V: TRBV2

DNA: TGTGCCAGTAGTATAGGCGGTCAGCCCCAGCATTTT
CDR3: CASSIGGQPQHF
D: .
size: once
J: TRBJ1-5
V: TRBV19

DNA: TGTGCCAGCAGCTTAGATTTAGCTAGGGGGACTGAAGCTTTCTTT
CDR3: CASSLDLARGTEAFF
D: .
size: .
J: TRBJ1-1
V: TRBV11-3

DNA: TGTGCCTGGAGTGCACAGGGCGATCAGCCCCAGCATTTT
CDR3: CAWSAQGDQPQHF
D: .
size: .
J: TRBJ1-5
V: TRBV30

DNA: TGTGCCAGCAGCTCACTAATGGACACGGAGGGGTACGAGCAGTACTTC
CDR3: CASSSLMDTEGYEQYF
D: .
size: .
J: TRBJ2-7
V: TRBV11-3

DNA: TGTGCCAGCAGCTTATCCGTTCCGTCGGAGGGGACAGAGACCCAGTACTTC
CDR3: CASSLSVPSEGTETQYF
D: .
size: .
J: TRBJ2-5
V: TRBV7-9

DNA: TGCGCCAGCAGCCCGGTGAGCGGGGGGGCGGATGAGCAGTTCTTC
CDR3: CASSPVSGGADEQFF
D: TRBD2
size: .
J: TRBJ2-1
V: TRBV5-1